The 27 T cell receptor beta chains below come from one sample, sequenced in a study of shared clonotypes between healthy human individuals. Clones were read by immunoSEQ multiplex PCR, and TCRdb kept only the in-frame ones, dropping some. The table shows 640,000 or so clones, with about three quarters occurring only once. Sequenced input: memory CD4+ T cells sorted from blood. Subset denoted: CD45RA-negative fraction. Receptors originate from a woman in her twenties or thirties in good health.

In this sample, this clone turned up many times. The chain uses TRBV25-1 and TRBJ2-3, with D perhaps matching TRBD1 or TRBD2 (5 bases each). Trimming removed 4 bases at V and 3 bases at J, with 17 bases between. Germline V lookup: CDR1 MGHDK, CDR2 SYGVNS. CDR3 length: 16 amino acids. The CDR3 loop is CASSGAGSGGTDTQYF. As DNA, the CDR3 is TGTGCCAGCAGTGGGGCAGGGAGCGGCGGTACAGATACGCAGTATTTT.

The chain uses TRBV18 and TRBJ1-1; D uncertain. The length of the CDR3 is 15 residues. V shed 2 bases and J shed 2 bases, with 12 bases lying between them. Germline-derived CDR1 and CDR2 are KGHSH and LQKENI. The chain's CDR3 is CASSPALAQNTEAFF. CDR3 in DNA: TGTGCCAGCTCACCAGCATTGGCCCAAAACACTGAAGCTTTCTTT. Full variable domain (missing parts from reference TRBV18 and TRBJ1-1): NAGVMQNPRHLVRRRGQEARLRCSPMKGHSHVYWYRQLPEEGLKFMVYLQKENIIDESGMPKERFSAEFPKEGPSILRIQQVVRGDSAAYFCASSPALAQNTEAFFGQGTRLTVV.

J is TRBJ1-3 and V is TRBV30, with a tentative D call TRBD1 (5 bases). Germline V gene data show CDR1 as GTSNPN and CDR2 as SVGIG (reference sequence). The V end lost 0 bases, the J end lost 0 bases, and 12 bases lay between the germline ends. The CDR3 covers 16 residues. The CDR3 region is CAWSVPGGISGNTIYF. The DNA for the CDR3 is TGTGCCTGGAGTGTACCGGGGGGGATCTCTGGAAACACCATATATTTT.

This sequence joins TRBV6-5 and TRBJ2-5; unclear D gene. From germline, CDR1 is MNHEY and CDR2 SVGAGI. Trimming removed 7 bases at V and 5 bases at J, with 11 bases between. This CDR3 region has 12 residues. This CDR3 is CASTSTAETQYF. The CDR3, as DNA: TGTGCCAGCACGTCTACCGCGGAGACCCAGTACTTC.

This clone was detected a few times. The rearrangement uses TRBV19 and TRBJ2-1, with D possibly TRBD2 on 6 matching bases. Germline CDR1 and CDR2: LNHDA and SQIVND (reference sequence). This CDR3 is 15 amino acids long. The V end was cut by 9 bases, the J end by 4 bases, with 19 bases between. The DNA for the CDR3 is TGTGCCAGCAGGGACTTTGGCCCCTCGTACAATGAGCAGTTCTTC. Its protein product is CASRDFGPSYNEQFF. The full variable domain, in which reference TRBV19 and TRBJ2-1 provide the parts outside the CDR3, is DGGITQSPKYLFRKEGQNVTLSCEQNLNHDAMYWYRQDPGQGLRLIYYSQIVNDFQKGDIAEGYSVSREKKESFPLTVTSAQKNPTAFYLCASRDFGPSYNEQFFGPGTRLTVL.

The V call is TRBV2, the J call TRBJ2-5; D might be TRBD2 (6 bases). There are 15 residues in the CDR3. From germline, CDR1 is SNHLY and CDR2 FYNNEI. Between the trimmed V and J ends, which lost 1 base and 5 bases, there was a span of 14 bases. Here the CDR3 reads CASSEGRGPLETQYF. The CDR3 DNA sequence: TGTGCCAGCAGTGAAGGGCGGGGTCCCCTGGAGACCCAGTACTTC.

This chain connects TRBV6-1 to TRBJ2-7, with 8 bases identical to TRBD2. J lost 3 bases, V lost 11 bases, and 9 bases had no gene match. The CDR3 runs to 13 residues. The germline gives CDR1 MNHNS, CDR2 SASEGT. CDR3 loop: CARGLAGRYEQYF. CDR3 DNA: TGTGCCCGGGGGCTAGCGGGTCGCTACGAGCAGTACTTC.

The CDR3 coding sequence is TGTGCCAGCAGCCCAATTAGCGGGATGGGAGTGGAGCAGTACTTC. Amino acids: CASSPISGMGVEQYF. The V call is TRBV7-9, the J call TRBJ2-7; 8 positions agree with TRBD2. From germline, CDR1 is SEHNR and CDR2 FQNEAQ (reference sequence). Trimming removed 5 bases from V and 7 bases from J; junction bases left unmatched: 13. The CDR3 runs 15 residues.

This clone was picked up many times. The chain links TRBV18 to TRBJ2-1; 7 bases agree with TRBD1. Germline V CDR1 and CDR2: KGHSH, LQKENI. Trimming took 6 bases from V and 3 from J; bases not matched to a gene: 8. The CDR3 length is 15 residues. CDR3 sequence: CASSTTGNFYNEQFF. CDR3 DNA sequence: TGTGCCAGCTCCACGACAGGGAACTTCTACAATGAGCAGTTCTTC.

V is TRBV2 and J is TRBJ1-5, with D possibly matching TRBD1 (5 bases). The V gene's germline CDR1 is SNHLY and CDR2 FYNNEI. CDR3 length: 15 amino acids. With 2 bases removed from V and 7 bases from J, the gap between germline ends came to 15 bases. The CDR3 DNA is TGTGCCAGCAGTGAAATTCGGCCCAGGGAACAGCCCCAGCATTTT. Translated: CASSEIRPREQPQHF.

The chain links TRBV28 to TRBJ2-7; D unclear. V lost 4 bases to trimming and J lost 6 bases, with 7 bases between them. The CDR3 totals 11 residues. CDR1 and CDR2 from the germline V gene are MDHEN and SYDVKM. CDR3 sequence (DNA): TGTGCCAGCAGTTCGTGGGGCGAGCAGTACTTC. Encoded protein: CASSSWGEQYF.

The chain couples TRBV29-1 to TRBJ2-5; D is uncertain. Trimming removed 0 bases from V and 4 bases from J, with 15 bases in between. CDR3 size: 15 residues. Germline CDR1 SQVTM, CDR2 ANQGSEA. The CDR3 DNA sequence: TGCAGCGTTGAAGATCACGGGTTGATTAGAGAGACCCAGTACTTC. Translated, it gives CSVEDHGLIRETQYF.

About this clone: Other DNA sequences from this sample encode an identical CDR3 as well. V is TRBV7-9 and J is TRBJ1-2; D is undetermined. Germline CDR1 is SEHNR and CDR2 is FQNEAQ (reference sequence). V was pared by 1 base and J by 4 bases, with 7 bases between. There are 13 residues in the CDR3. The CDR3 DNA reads TGTGCCAGCAGCTTAGGATCCACCTATGGCTACACCTTC. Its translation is CASSLGSTYGYTF.

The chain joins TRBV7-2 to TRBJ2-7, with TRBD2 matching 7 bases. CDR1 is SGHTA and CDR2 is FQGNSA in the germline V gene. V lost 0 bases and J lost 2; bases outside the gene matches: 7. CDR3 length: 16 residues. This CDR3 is CASSLAAGLGTYEQYF. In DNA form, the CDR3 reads TGTGCCAGCAGCTTAGCAGCTGGACTAGGGACCTACGAGCAGTACTTC.

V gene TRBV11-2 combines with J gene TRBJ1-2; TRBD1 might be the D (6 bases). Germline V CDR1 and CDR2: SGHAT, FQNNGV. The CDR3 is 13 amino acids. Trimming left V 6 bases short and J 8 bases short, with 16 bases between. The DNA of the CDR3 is TGTGCCAGCAGACAGACCGGGACAATCGGCTACACCTTC. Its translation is CASRQTGTIGYTF.

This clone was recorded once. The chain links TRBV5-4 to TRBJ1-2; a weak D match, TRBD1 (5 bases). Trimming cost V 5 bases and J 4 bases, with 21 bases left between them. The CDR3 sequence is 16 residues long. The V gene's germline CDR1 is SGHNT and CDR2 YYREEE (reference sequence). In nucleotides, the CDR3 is TGTGCCAGCAGAAACCCGGGACTCCCTGGCATCTATGGCTACACCTTC. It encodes CASRNPGLPGIYGYTF.

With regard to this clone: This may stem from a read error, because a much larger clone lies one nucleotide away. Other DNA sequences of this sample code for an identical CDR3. CDR3: CASSLGTTGNTIYF. The CDR3 nucleotides are TGCGCCAGCAGCTTGGGGACGACTGGAAACACCATATATTTT. The chain has TRBV5-1 and TRBJ1-3; D uncertain. The CDR3 sequence is 14 residues long. V was clipped by 0 bases and J by 2 bases, with 6 bases between them. The V gene's germline CDR1 is SGHRS and CDR2 YFSETQ.

Written as DNA, the CDR3 is TGTGCCATCAGAGCGACCGAGAACACTGAAGCTTTCTTT. Its protein product is CAIRATENTEAFF. The chain joins TRBV10-3 to TRBJ1-1; unclear D gene. V lost 6 bases, J lost 1 base, and 9 bases lay in between. The germline gives CDR1 ENHRY, CDR2 SYGVKD. The CDR3 runs 13 residues.

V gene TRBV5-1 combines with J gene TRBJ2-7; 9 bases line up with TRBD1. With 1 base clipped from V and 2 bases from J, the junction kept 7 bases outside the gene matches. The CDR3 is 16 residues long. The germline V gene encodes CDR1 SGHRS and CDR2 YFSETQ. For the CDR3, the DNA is TGCGCCAGCAGCTTGTGGGAGCGGACAGGGGCCTACGAGCAGTACTTC. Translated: CASSLWERTGAYEQYF.

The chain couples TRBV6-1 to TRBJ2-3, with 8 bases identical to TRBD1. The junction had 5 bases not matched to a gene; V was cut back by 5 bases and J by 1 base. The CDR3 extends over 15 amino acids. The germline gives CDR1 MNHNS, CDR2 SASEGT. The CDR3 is CASSFDRGGTDTQYF. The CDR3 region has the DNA TGTGCCAGCAGTTTTGACAGGGGTGGCACAGATACGCAGTATTTT.

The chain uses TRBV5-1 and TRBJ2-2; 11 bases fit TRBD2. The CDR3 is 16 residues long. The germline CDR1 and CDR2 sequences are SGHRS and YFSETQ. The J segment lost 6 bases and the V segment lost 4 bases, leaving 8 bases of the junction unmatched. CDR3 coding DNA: TGCGCCAGCAGCCCCCGGTTAGCGGGAGGGGCCGGGGAGCTGTTTTTT. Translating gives CASSPRLAGGAGELFF.

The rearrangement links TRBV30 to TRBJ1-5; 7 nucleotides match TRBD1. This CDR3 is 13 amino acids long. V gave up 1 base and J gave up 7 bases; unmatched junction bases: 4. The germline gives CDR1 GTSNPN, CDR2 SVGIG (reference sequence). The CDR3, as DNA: TGTGCCTGGAGTGAGCAGGGGGGCCAGCCCCAGCATTTT. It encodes CAWSEQGGQPQHF.

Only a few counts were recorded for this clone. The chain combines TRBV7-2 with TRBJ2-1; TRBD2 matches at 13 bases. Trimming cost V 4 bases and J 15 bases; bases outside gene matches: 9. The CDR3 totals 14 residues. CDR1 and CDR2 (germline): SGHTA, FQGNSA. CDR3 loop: CASSSQTSGRNPFF. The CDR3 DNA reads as TGTGCCAGCAGCTCCCAGACTAGCGGGAGGAATCCGTTCTTC.

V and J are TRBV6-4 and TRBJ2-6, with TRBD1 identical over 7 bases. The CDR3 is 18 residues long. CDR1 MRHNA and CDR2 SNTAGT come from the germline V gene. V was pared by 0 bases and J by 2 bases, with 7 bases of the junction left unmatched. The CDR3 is CASSDSTGLRPGANVLTF. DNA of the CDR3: TGTGCCAGCAGTGACTCGACAGGGCTCAGGCCTGGGGCCAACGTCCTGACTTTC.

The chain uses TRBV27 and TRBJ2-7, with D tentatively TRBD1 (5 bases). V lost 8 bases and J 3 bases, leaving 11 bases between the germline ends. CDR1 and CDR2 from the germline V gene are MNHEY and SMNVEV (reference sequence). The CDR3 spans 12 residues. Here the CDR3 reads CASWGRGYEQYF. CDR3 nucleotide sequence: TGTGCCAGCTGGGGTAGGGGCTACGAGCAGTACTTC.

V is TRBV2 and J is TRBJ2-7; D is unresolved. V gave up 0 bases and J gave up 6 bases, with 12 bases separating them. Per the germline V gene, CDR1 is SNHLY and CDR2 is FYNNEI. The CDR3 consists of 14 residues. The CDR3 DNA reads TGTGCCAGCAGTGAAGCTGCCTATCGGGCCGAGCAGTACTTC. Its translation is CASSEAAYRAEQYF.

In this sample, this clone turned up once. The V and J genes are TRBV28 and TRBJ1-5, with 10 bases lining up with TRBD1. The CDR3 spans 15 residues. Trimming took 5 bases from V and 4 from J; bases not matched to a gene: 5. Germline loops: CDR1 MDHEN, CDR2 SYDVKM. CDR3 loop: CASSPPGQGNQPQHF. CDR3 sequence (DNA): TGTGCCAGCAGTCCTCCGGGACAGGGGAATCAGCCCCAGCATTTT.